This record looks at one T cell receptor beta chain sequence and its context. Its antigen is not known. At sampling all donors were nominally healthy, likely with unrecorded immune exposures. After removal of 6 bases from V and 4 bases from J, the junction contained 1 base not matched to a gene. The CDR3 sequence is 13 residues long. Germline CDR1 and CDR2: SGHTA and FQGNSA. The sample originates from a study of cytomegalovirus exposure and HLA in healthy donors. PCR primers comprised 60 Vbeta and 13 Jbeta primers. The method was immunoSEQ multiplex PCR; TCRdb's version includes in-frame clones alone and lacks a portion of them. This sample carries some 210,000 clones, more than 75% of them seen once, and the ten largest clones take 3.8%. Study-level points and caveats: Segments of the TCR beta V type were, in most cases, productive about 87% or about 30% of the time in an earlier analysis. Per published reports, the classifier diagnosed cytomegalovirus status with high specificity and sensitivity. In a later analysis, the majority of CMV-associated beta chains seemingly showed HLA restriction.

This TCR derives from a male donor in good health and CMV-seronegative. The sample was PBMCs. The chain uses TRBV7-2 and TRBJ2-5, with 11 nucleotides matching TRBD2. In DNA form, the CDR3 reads TGTGCCAGCAGGGGGACTAGCGGAGAGACCCAGTACTTC. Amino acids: CASRGTSGETQYF.